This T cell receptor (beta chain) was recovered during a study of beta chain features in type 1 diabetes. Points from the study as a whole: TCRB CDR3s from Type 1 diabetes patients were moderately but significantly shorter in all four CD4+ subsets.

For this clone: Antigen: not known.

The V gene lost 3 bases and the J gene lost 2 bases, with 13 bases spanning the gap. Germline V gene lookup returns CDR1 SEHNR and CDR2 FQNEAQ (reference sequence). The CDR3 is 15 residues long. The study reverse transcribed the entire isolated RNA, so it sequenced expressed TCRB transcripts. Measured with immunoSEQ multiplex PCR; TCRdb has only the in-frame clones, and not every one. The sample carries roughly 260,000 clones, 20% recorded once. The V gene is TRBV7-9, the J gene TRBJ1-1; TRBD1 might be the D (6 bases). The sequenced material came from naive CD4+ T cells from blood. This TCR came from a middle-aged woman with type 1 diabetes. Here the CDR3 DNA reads TGTGCCAGCAGCTTTAACAGGGCCCTCAACACTGAAGCTTTCTTT. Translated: CASSFNRALNTEAFF. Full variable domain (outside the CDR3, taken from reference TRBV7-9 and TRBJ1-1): DTGVSQNPRHKITKRGQNVTFRCDPISEHNRLYWYRQTLGQGPEFLTYFQNEAQLEKSRLLSDRFSAERPKGSFSTLEIQRTEQGDSAMYLCASSFNRALNTEAFFGQGTRLTVV.